These 5 T cell receptor beta chains were all obtained from the same sample, sequenced in a study of T-cell reconstitution after alpha-beta-depleted transplantation in children. The TCRbeta library incorporated unique molecular identifiers. From the PCR reads, TCRdb called clonotypes with MiXCR, one entry per CDR3 protein. The table lists 610,000 or so distinct CDR3 sequences, more than 20% of them singletons. The sample in question was PBMCs, obtained before TCRalphabeta/CD19-depleted stem cell transplant. The receptor source for this set is a boy in the first two years of life with Wiskott-Aldrich syndrome, due to receive a stem cell transplant.

This clonotype has a handful of counts. This sequence joins TRBV18 and TRBJ1-1; possibly TRBD1 for D (6 bases). Trimming left V 0 bases short and J 5 bases short, with 10 bases between. Germline CDR1 and CDR2: KGHSH and LQKENI. CDR3 length: 14 amino acids. CDR3 sequence: CASSPPERGTEAFF. CDR3 nucleotides: TGTGCCAGCTCACCACCGGAAAGGGGGACTGAAGCTTTCTTT.

This clonotype was detected only a few times. The rearrangement uses TRBV30 and TRBJ1-1, with TRBD1 as a possible D gene (6 bases). Trimming stripped 5 bases from V and 7 bases from J, with 17 bases between. Germline loops: CDR1 GTSNPN, CDR2 SVGIG (reference sequence). This CDR3 contains 13 residues. CDR3 DNA: TGTGCCTGGTCCGGGACACCGCGAGGTGAAGCTTTCTTT. Translating gives CAWSGTPRGEAFF. The variable domain in full, with the rest retrieved from reference TRBV30 and TRBJ1-1, is SQTIHQWPATLVQPVGSPLSLECTVEGTSNPNLYWYRQAAGRGLQLLFYSVGIGQISSEVPQNLSASRPQDRQFILSSKKLLLSDSGFYLCAWSGTPRGEAFFGQGTRLTVV.

The rearrangement links TRBV12-3 or TRBV12-4 to TRBJ2-7; TRBD1 aligns across 11 bases. The CDR3 contains 16 residues. V dropped 3 bases and J dropped 6; count of bases not matched to a gene: 10. CDR3 nucleotide sequence: TGTGCCAGCAGTTTGCCCTGGGACAGGGGGAGAGGCGAGCAGTACTTC. Translation gives CASSLPWDRGRGEQYF.

This clonotype was seen only a few times. The chain joins TRBV28 to TRBJ2-5; TRBD1 might be the D (5 bases). CDR1 is MDHEN and CDR2 is SYDVKM in the germline V gene. V dropped 0 bases and J dropped 0 bases, with 20 bases sitting between them. The CDR3 covers 19 residues. The CDR3 reads CASSLWSRHVGAHQETQYF. The CDR3 nucleotides are TGTGCCAGCAGTTTATGGTCCCGTCATGTTGGGGCACACCAAGAGACCCAGTACTTC.

V usage is TRBV7-2 and J usage is TRBJ2-3, with a tentative D call TRBD2 (5 bases). Trimming took off 5 bases at V and 2 bases at J, with 8 bases between the two ends. CDR3 length: 13 residues. Germline V gives CDR1 SGHTA, CDR2 FQGNSA. The CDR3 DNA follows: TGTGCCAGCAGCCGGACTTTCACAGATACGCAGTATTTT. Translating gives CASSRTFTDTQYF.